The present T cell receptor (beta chain) was sequenced within a study of immune cell composition in non-small cell lung cancer. Study-wide results and limits: Clones >0.5% enriched in tumour were rarer in adenocarcinoma (about 35%) than squamous (roughly 80%). Adenocarcinomas with higher top tumour-associated clone frequency had more reactive TILs.

The normal lung sample lay at least 3 cm, and maximally far, from the tumour. On this clone: Its antigen is not identified.

Some clones are missing from TCRdb's copy, which holds only in-frame ones; the method was immunoSEQ multiplex PCR. The sample carries some 7,200 clones, approximately 71% recorded once. This CDR3 has 17 residues. Germline V CDR1 and CDR2: SSHAT, FNYEAQ (reference sequence). The V end lost 1 base, the J end lost 4 bases, and 17 bases lay between the germline ends. This rearrangement joins TRBV7-7 to TRBJ1-3; unclear D gene. This TCR derives from a human donor with non-small cell lung cancer. Sequences were obtained from non-adjacent lung tissue. CDR3 coding DNA: TGTGCCAGCAGCTTAGTACAGCATGATATAAGGGGAAACACCATATATTTT. As protein: CASSLVQHDIRGNTIYF.